This entry concerns a single T cell receptor (beta chain). The antigen is not known. The data were obtained in a study of shared clonotypes between healthy human individuals. The repertoire was sequenced with immunoSEQ multiplex PCR; TCRdb's copy has only in-frame clones and lacks some. The sample has roughly 2,500,000 clones, 80% to 95% seen once. The CDR3 spans 16 residues. With 2 bases clipped from V and 4 bases from J, the junction kept 5 bases outside the gene matches. In germline, CDR1 is SGHDT, CDR2 YYEEEE. Notes on the study in general: Having only a few donors restricted how much genetic and exposure-history diversity was captured.

The sample comprised naive CD4+ T cells from PBMCs. Subset of the sample: CD45RA+ positively selected. This sequence joins TRBV5-6 and TRBJ2-3; 12 bases fit TRBD1. The receptor was derived from a man aged 18 to 30 in good health. Some clones in this sample may be carry-over from other donors' samples. The CDR3 nucleotides are TGTGCCAGCAGCTTCGGGGGACAGGGGGCCGCAGATACGCAGTATTTT. Protein product: CASSFGGQGAADTQYF.